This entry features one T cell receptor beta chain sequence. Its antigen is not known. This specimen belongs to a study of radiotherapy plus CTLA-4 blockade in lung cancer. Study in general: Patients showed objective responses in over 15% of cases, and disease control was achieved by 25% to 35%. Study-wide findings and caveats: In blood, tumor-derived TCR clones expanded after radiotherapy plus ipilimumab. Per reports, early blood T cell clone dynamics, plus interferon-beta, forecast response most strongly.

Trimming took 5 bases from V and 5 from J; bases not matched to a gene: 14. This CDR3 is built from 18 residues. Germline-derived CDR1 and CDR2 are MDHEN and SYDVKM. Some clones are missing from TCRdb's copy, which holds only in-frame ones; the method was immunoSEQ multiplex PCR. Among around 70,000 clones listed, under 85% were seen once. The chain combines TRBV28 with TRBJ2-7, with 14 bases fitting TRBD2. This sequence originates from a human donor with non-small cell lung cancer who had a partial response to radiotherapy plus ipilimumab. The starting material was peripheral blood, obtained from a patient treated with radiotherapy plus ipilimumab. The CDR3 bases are TGTGCCAGCAGTGCGGGACTAGCGGGAGTAGGGCGCGGCGACGAGCAGTACTTC. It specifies CASSAGLAGVGRGDEQYF.